A single sample gave rise to the 23 T cell receptor beta chains below, sequenced in a study of neurological immune-mediated disorders. Time point given: longitudinal time-point 2. TCRdb redid the calling of the 5' RACE reads with MiXCR, one entry per CDR3 protein. The sample includes approximately 89,000 distinct CDR3 sequences, under 15% of them seen just once. Sequencing input: PBMCs. These receptors all come from a female donor with HTLV-1-associated myelopathy (HAM/TSP).

This clonotype was seen many times. V is TRBV29-1 and J is TRBJ1-4; D unresolved. The CDR3 sequence is 13 residues long. Germline-derived CDR1 and CDR2 are SQVTM and ANQGSEA. V lost 6 bases, J lost 0 bases, and 8 bases lay in between. CDR3 in DNA: TGCAGCGTAGGACGGACAACTAATGAAAAACTGTTTTTT. Protein product: CSVGRTTNEKLFF.

This clonotype was recorded at least ten times. Compared with germline, one end of the junction differs, possibly owing to a read error. The J gene is TRBJ2-3, the V gene TRBV5-5; no definite D call. The germline CDR1 and CDR2 sequences are SGHKS and YYEKEE (reference sequence). The CDR3 runs 12 residues. The CDR3 region has the DNA TGTGCCAGCACCTTGATGCTAGATACGCAGTATTTT. This translates into CASTLMLDTQYF.

This clonotype was seen repeatedly, ten times or more. The J gene is TRBJ1-6, the V gene TRBV7-9; 8 nucleotides align to TRBD1. V lost 7 bases, J lost 7 bases, and 6 bases stayed unmatched. Looked up from germline, CDR1 is SEHNR and CDR2 is FQNEAQ (reference sequence). There are 14 residues in the CDR3. The CDR3 DNA is TGTGCCAGCAACACCGGGACAGGAAATTCACCCCTCCACTTT. Its translation is CASNTGTGNSPLHF.

The genes are TRBV10-3 and TRBJ2-7; D is uncertain. The V gene's germline CDR1 is ENHRY and CDR2 SYGVKD. V was shortened by 2 bases and J by 3 bases, with 8 bases between the two germline ends. The CDR3 spans 13 residues. This chain's CDR3 is CAISEKGSYEQYF. For the CDR3, the DNA is TGTGCCATCAGTGAGAAGGGCAGCTACGAGCAGTACTTC.

Ten or more counts support this clonotype. This rearrangement joins TRBV29-1 to TRBJ1-1; D is unresolved. Germline V gives CDR1 SQVTM, CDR2 ANQGSEA. The length of the CDR3 is 13 residues. V gave up 4 bases and J gave up 2 bases, with 11 bases separating them. In DNA, the CDR3 is TGCAGCGTTGTGTTGGGGAGAAACACTGAAGCTTTCTTT. Residues: CSVVLGRNTEAFF.

This clonotype has a count of ten or more. The rearrangement links TRBV5-1 to TRBJ1-4; TRBD1 might be the D (6 bases). The V and J ends lost 4 bases and 8 bases respectively, with 21 bases between them. This CDR3 region has 16 residues. Germline CDR1 is SGHRS and CDR2 is YFSETQ. The CDR3 DNA reads as TGCGCCAGCAGCCCCGACAGGTCTGTCGGGAGCGAAAAACTGTTTTTT. It encodes CASSPDRSVGSEKLFF.

The chain employs TRBV6-6 and TRBJ2-1; TRBD2 might be the D (5 bases). V was clipped by 5 bases and J by 7 bases, with 15 bases between them. Germline CDR1 reads MNHNY; CDR2 reads SVGAGI (reference sequence). The CDR3 extends over 14 amino acids. CDR3 DNA sequence: TGTGCCAGCAGTACCGGGATGGTTTTGAATGAGCAGTTCTTC. It translates to CASSTGMVLNEQFF.

This clonotype was recorded at least ten times. The genes are TRBV20-1 and TRBJ2-3; D uncertain. This CDR3 comprises 11 residues. The V and J ends lost 6 bases and 5 bases respectively, with 9 bases between them. The germline gives CDR1 DFQATT, CDR2 SNEGSKA (reference sequence). CDR3 loop: CSAAWGDTQYF. Here the CDR3 DNA reads TGCAGTGCCGCCTGGGGAGATACGCAGTATTTT.

In the case of this clonotype: This may be a read error: a much more frequent sequence differs by one nucleotide. The V and J genes are TRBV7-9 and TRBJ1-5; D gene unclear. V was cut by 5 bases and J by 11 bases, with 13 bases left in between. The germline V gene encodes CDR1 SEHNR and CDR2 FQNEAQ (reference sequence). The CDR3 totals 12 residues. CDR3 in amino acids: CASSSSDDAQHF. CDR3 nucleotide sequence: TGTGCCAGCAGCAGCAGCGACGACGCCCAGCATTTT.

This clonotype was observed at least ten times. J is TRBJ2-7 and V is TRBV7-7; 10 positions match TRBD1. The CDR3 has 14 residues. The trim removed 5 bases at V and 4 bases at J, leaving 5 bases unmatched. Germline V gives CDR1 SSHAT, CDR2 FNYEAQ (reference sequence). CDR3: CASSLGTGAYEQYF. The CDR3 DNA follows: TGTGCCAGCAGCCTGGGGACAGGGGCTTACGAGCAGTACTTC.

This clonotype was recorded many times. This rearrangement joins TRBV5-1 to TRBJ2-3; 8 nucleotides line up with TRBD2. CDR1 SGHRS and CDR2 YFSETQ come from the germline V gene. This CDR3 has 14 residues. V was clipped by 2 bases and J by 1 base; unmatched bases: 0. The CDR3 nucleotides read TGCGCCAGCAGCTTCGGGGGGGGCACAGATACGCAGTATTTT. Its translation: CASSFGGGTDTQYF.

By proportion, this clonotype is medium-sized. An end of the junction differs from the germline gene, which may be a read error. The genes are TRBV15 and TRBJ2-3; D is ambiguous. The CDR3 runs to 18 residues. In germline, CDR1 is LNHNV, CDR2 YYDKDF (reference sequence). The CDR3 DNA reads TGTGCTACCAGCAGAGATCTCCCCCGGTCATCGGTCACAGATACGCAGTATTTT. It yields the protein CATSRDLPRSSVTDTQYF. Looking up the rest from reference TRBV15 and TRBJ2-3 gives the full variable domain: DAMVIQNPRYQVTQFGKPVTLSCSQTLNHNVMYWYQQKSSQAPKLLFHYYDKDFNNEADTPDNFQSRRPNTSFCFLDIRSPGLGDTAMYLCATSRDLPRSSVTDTQYFGPGTRLTVL.

This clonotype was recorded many times. This chain uses TRBV6-4 with TRBJ2-3; D is perhaps TRBD2 (7 bases). Between the trimmed V and J ends, which lost 6 bases and 5 bases, there was a span of 12 bases. The germline V gene encodes CDR1 MRHNA and CDR2 SNTAGT. This CDR3 comprises 13 residues. The CDR3 protein is CASSSGGGDTQYF. The CDR3 DNA follows: TGTGCCAGCAGCTCGGGGGGCGGAGATACGCAGTATTTT.

Ten or more counts support this clonotype. This rearrangement joins TRBV10-2 to TRBJ1-2; D might be TRBD1 (5 bases). Germline CDR1 is WSHSY and CDR2 is SAAADI. V was trimmed by 8 bases and J by 4 bases, leaving 17 bases between them. The CDR3 has 14 amino acids. The CDR3 bases are TGCGCCAGCTCGGGGCGGAGGGGATCCTATGGCTACACCTTC. It codes for CASSGRRGSYGYTF.

This clonotype was found many times. This chain uses TRBV9 with TRBJ2-5; no definite D call. Germline CDR1 SGDLS, CDR2 YYNGEE. The length of the CDR3 is 14 residues. Trimming removed 3 bases from V and 2 bases from J, with 11 bases in between. CDR3 sequence (DNA): TGTGCCAGCAGCGGCGGACGGTTACAAGAGACCCAGTACTTC. Translating it yields CASSGGRLQETQYF.

This clonotype occurred many times. The rearrangement uses TRBV27 and TRBJ2-7; TRBD2 aligns across 9 bases. Germline assignment: CDR1 MNHEY and CDR2 SMNVEV (reference sequence). J gave up 5 bases and V 4 bases, and 6 bases lay outside the gene matches. The CDR3 loop spans 14 amino acids. The CDR3 coding sequence is TGTGCCAGCAGTTCAAAGCGCGGGGGGGACGAGCAGTACTTC. Its protein is CASSSKRGGDEQYF.

This clonotype was picked up many times. The chain has TRBV5-6 and TRBJ2-1; D is perhaps TRBD2 (5 bases). This CDR3 contains 15 residues. Germline V gene data show CDR1 as SGHDT and CDR2 as YYEEEE. Trimming pared 2 bases from V and 6 bases from J, leaving 15 bases between. This CDR3 reads CASSLGGSLGNEQFF. In DNA form, the CDR3 reads TGTGCCAGCAGCTTAGGCGGGTCCCTGGGCAATGAGCAGTTCTTC.

This clonotype was counted at least ten times. The rearrangement joins TRBV5-1 to TRBJ2-6; 8 bases align to TRBD1. V lost 4 bases and J lost 0; bases outside the gene matches: 9. Germline CDR1 is SGHRS and CDR2 is YFSETQ. This CDR3 contains 18 residues. CDR3 sequence reads: CASSPDRGHRSGANVLTF. The CDR3 DNA follows: TGCGCCAGCAGCCCCGACAGGGGACATCGCTCTGGGGCCAACGTCCTGACTTTC.

This clonotype was seen repeatedly, ten times or more. The chain links TRBV5-6 to TRBJ2-3; D is tentatively TRBD1 or TRBD2 (5 bases each). V lost 0 bases and J 2 bases, leaving 13 bases between the germline ends. The germline CDR1 and CDR2 sequences are SGHDT and YYEEEE. The CDR3 has 16 residues. The CDR3 loop reads CASSLAAGTPTDTQYF. The CDR3 nucleotides read TGTGCCAGCAGCTTGGCCGCAGGGACCCCCACAGATACGCAGTATTTT.

This clonotype was counted many times. The gene calls are TRBV5-6 and TRBJ2-2; D is unresolved. The germline V gene encodes CDR1 SGHDT and CDR2 YYEEEE. There are 16 residues in the CDR3. Trimming removed 0 bases from V and 0 bases from J, with 9 bases in between. The CDR3 DNA reads TGTGCCAGCAGCTTGGAGACTGCTTCGAACACCGGGGAGCTGTTTTTT. This sequence encodes CASSLETASNTGELFF.

This clonotype came up a few times. A much larger clonotype is one base distant, so this may be a read error. This rearrangement joins TRBV12-3 or TRBV12-4 to TRBJ2-7, with 11 bases that match TRBD1. This CDR3 contains 16 residues. The V gene end was trimmed by 4 bases and the J gene end by 7 bases; junction bases not matched to a gene: 12. The CDR3 bases are TGTGCCAGCAGTTCCATCGGACAGGGGGCACGTCGGGAGCAGTACTTC. The encoded protein is CASSSIGQGARREQYF.

This clonotype was seen many times. The genes are TRBV6-5 and TRBJ2-3; 10 bases map to TRBD2. V dropped 6 bases and J dropped 0; count of bases not matched to a gene: 6. Germline CDR1 MNHEY, CDR2 SVGAGI. The CDR3 is 16 amino acids. The CDR3 is CASRISGGTSTDTQYF. The CDR3 bases are TGTGCCAGCAGAATTAGCGGGGGGACGAGCACAGATACGCAGTATTTT.

This clonotype was detected ten times or more. The chain has TRBV28 and TRBJ2-7; 12 positions match TRBD2. The CDR3 loop spans 18 amino acids. CDR1 is MDHEN and CDR2 is SYDVKM in the germline V gene. Trimming removed 2 bases from V and 5 bases from J; junction bases left unmatched: 13. The CDR3 DNA reads TGTGCCAGCAGTTTAGTCCCGCTAGCGGGGGGGTGGCTCCACGAGCAGTACTTC. It encodes CASSLVPLAGGWLHEQYF.